Listed here are 31 T cell receptor beta chains from one sample, sequenced in a study of cytomegalovirus exposure and HLA in healthy donors. The repertoire was sequenced with immunoSEQ multiplex PCR; TCRdb's copy has only in-frame clones and lacks some. The sample carries approximately 98,000 clones, 90% to 97% recorded once. Input material: PBMCs. The receptors derive from a woman under 30 in good health and CMV-seronegative.

The chain combines TRBV13 with TRBJ2-5, with D possibly matching TRBD1 (6 bases). The CDR3 runs to 13 residues. V was trimmed by 5 bases and J by 0 bases, leaving 7 bases between them. The germline CDR1 and CDR2 sequences are PRHDT and FYEKMQ (reference sequence). CDR3 sequence (DNA): TGTGCCAGCAGCCACAGGGACCAAGAGACCCAGTACTTC. The encoded protein is CASSHRDQETQYF.

This chain uses TRBV7-6 with TRBJ1-5; D might be TRBD1 (5 bases). The CDR3 runs 15 residues. CDR1 is SGHVS, CDR2 FNYEAQ, per germline. V gave up 1 base and J gave up 0 bases, with 7 bases separating them. The CDR3 here is CASSLEGNSNQPQHF. CDR3 nucleotide sequence: TGTGCCAGCAGCTTAGAGGGGAATAGCAATCAGCCCCAGCATTTT. Full variable domain (rest looked up from reference TRBV7-6 and TRBJ1-5): GAGVSQSPRYKVTKRGQDVALRCDPISGHVSLYWYRQALGQGPEFLTYFNYEAQQDKSGLPNDRFSAERPEGSISTLTIQRTEQRDSAMYRCASSLEGNSNQPQHFGDGTRLSIL.

The genes are TRBV5-1 and TRBJ1-1; 7 positions agree with TRBD1. The V gene's germline CDR1 is SGHRS and CDR2 YFSETQ. The CDR3 has 15 residues. The ends lost 0 bases at V and 4 bases at J; junction bases unmatched: 6. The CDR3 protein is CASSLGHPGGTEAFF. In DNA, the CDR3 is TGCGCCAGCAGCTTGGGACATCCAGGGGGCACTGAAGCTTTCTTT.

This clone occurred once. The chain combines TRBV7-9 with TRBJ2-1; TRBD2 agrees at 9 bases. This CDR3 contains 16 residues. With 5 bases clipped from V and 4 bases from J, the junction kept 9 bases outside the gene matches. Looked up from germline, CDR1 is SEHNR and CDR2 is FQNEAQ (reference sequence). The CDR3 DNA reads as TGTGCCAGCAGCAACCTCGAGCGGGGGGATTACAATGAGCAGTTCTTC. Amino acids: CASSNLERGDYNEQFF.

The rearrangement links TRBV5-1 to TRBJ2-3; 10 nucleotides line up with TRBD1. Germline values: CDR1 SGHRS, CDR2 YFSETQ. J gave up 2 bases and V 0 bases, and 3 bases lay outside the gene matches. This CDR3 comprises 16 residues. The CDR3 spells CASSLEGTGVTDTQYF. CDR3 nucleotide sequence: TGCGCCAGCAGCTTGGAGGGGACAGGGGTCACAGATACGCAGTATTTT.

The chain recombines TRBV5-1 with TRBJ1-6, with a weak D call TRBD1 (5 bases). Trimming took 4 bases from V and 1 from J, leaving 9 bases between them. The CDR3 is 15 residues long. The germline V gene encodes CDR1 SGHRS and CDR2 YFSETQ. CDR3 in DNA: TGCGCCAGCAGCCCGGGGGGGTCCTATAATTCACCCCTCCACTTT. Protein: CASSPGGSYNSPLHF.

This rearrangement joins TRBV4-1 to TRBJ2-3, with 15 bases fitting TRBD2. The V gene's germline CDR1 is MGHRA and CDR2 YSYEKL. The V segment lost 4 bases and the J segment 1 base; nucleotides outside the gene matches: 6. The CDR3 has 18 amino acids. The CDR3 DNA sequence: TGCGCCAGCAGCCGGTCGGGACTAGCGGGGGGCGGCACAGATACGCAGTATTTT. It is translated as CASSRSGLAGGGTDTQYF.

CDR3 in amino acids: CASSLVVGTGGYEQYF. In DNA form, the CDR3 reads TGCGCCAGCAGCTTGGTCGTCGGGACAGGGGGTTACGAGCAGTACTTC. The chain has TRBV5-1 and TRBJ2-7; 11 bases line up with TRBD1. CDR3 size: 16 residues. CDR1 and CDR2 from the germline V gene are SGHRS and YFSETQ. With 0 bases clipped from V and 4 bases from J, the junction kept 6 bases outside the gene matches.

The chain joins TRBV27 to TRBJ2-2; TRBD1 matches 10 bases. The CDR3 extends over 16 amino acids. CDR1 and CDR2 from the germline V gene are MNHEY and SMNVEV (reference sequence). Trimming removed 7 bases from V and 1 base from J; junction bases left unmatched: 6. This CDR3 is CASKGTGVGNTGELFF. Written as DNA, the CDR3 is TGTGCCAGCAAAGGGACAGGGGTAGGGAACACCGGGGAGCTGTTTTTT.

The chain links TRBV13 to TRBJ1-6, with 7 bases identical to TRBD1. V was clipped by 5 bases and J by 13 bases; unmatched bases: 11. Germline-derived CDR1 and CDR2 are PRHDT and FYEKMQ (reference sequence). The CDR3 spans 14 residues. The CDR3 nucleotides read TGTGCCAGCAGCCCTTACAGGGGTGCACCGCCCCTCCACTTT. Translating gives CASSPYRGAPPLHF.

The chain uses TRBV7-5 and TRBJ2-7; whether TRBD1, the table's D call, matches the DNA was not checked. TRBV7-5 is tagged as a pseudogene. This CDR3 has 16 amino acids. The CDR3 region has the DNA TGTGTCAGAAGCTTCTCAGGGGATTCGGCAAGCTCCGAGCAGTACTTC. This encodes CVRSFSGDSASSEQYF.

J is TRBJ1-1 and V is TRBV6-5, with a weak D call TRBD1 (5 bases). Looked up from germline, CDR1 is MNHEY and CDR2 is SVGAGI. This CDR3 region has 16 residues. Deletions cut 0 bases from V and 1 base from J, with 12 bases between. The CDR3 region is CASSYSGGRANTEAFF. CDR3 coding DNA: TGTGCCAGCAGTTACTCGGGCGGCAGGGCGAACACTGAAGCTTTCTTT.

The CDR3 nucleotides read TGCGCCAGCAGTCCTAGCGGGGGTATAGCCGGGGAGCTGTTTTTT. The encoded protein is CASSPSGGIAGELFF. The rearrangement joins TRBV5-1 to TRBJ2-2; TRBD2 aligns across 10 bases. With 5 bases clipped from V and 6 bases from J, the junction kept 7 bases outside the gene matches. The germline V gene encodes CDR1 SGHRS and CDR2 YFSETQ. The CDR3 loop spans 15 amino acids.

The chain combines TRBV2 with TRBJ2-3, with no clear D. Per germline, CDR1 SNHLY and CDR2 FYNNEI. The CDR3 is 14 residues long. The V and J ends lost 6 bases and 6 bases respectively, with 16 bases between them. The CDR3 spells CASRPEWAMDTQYF. The CDR3 nucleotides are TGTGCCAGCAGGCCTGAGTGGGCAATGGATACGCAGTATTTT.

This chain links TRBV7-9 with TRBJ2-7; tentatively, D is TRBD1 (5 bases). V shed 7 bases and J shed 2 bases, with 9 bases lying between them. The CDR3 extends over 12 amino acids. Germline lookup yields CDR1 SEHNR and CDR2 FQNEAQ (reference sequence). CDR3 nucleotide sequence: TGTGCCAGCACCTCGGACACCTACGAGCAGTACTTC. This translates into CASTSDTYEQYF.

This chain uses TRBV28 with TRBJ2-5, with D perhaps TRBD2 (6 bases). Trimming left V 2 bases short and J 5 bases short, with 12 bases between. Per germline, CDR1 MDHEN and CDR2 SYDVKM. This CDR3 is built from 14 residues. Here the CDR3 DNA reads TGTGCCAGCAGTTTAATCGGCCGGGGGGAGACCCAGTACTTC. This sequence encodes CASSLIGRGETQYF. Using reference TRBV28 and TRBJ2-5 for the parts outside the CDR3, the full variable domain is DVKVTQSSRYLVKRTGEKVFLECVQDMDHENMFWYRQDPGLGLRLIYFSYDVKMKEKGDIPEGYSVSREKKERFSLILESASTNQTSMYLCASSLIGRGETQYFGPGTRLLVL.

The chain employs TRBV9 and TRBJ1-2; D is ambiguous. Germline CDR1 and CDR2: SGDLS and YYNGEE. The CDR3 runs 14 residues. The V gene lost 3 bases and the J gene lost 5 bases, with 14 bases spanning the gap. The CDR3 DNA sequence: TGTGCCAGCAGCGGGGAGGGTATGTTTTATGGCTACACCTTC. The encoded protein is CASSGEGMFYGYTF. Together with reference TRBV9 and TRBJ1-2, the CDR3 gives the full variable domain: DSGVTQTPKHLITATGQRVTLRCSPRSGDLSVYWYQQSLDQGLQFLIQYYNGEERAKGNILERFSAQQFPDLHSELNLSSLELGDSALYFCASSGEGMFYGYTFGSGTRLTVV.

This rearrangement joins TRBV5-1 to TRBJ1-1, with D hard to call. Trimming removed 4 bases at V and 1 base at J, with 14 bases between. The length of the CDR3 is 15 residues. Germline V gene sequence: CDR1 SGHRS, CDR2 YFSETQ. CDR3 in DNA: TGCGCCAGCAGCGCGGGTCTAACCGGGAACACTGAAGCTTTCTTT. As protein: CASSAGLTGNTEAFF.

This chain connects TRBV7-9 to TRBJ2-3; 7 positions match TRBD1. The CDR3 sequence is 16 residues long. V dropped 5 bases and J dropped 0; count of bases not matched to a gene: 8. Germline CDR1 reads SEHNR; CDR2 reads FQNEAQ (reference sequence). The CDR3 nucleotides are TGTGCCAGCAGCCCAACCAAGACAGGGAGCACAGATACGCAGTATTTT. Its protein is CASSPTKTGSTDTQYF.

The table lists this clone with a count of one. This chain uses TRBV5-1 with TRBJ1-3; unclear D gene. The CDR3 is made up of 16 amino acids. Germline-derived CDR1 and CDR2 are SGHRS and YFSETQ. V lost 0 bases and J 0 bases, leaving 10 bases between the germline ends. The CDR3 protein is CASSLAPDTSGNTIYF. The CDR3 DNA sequence: TGCGCCAGCAGCTTGGCCCCAGATACCTCTGGAAACACCATATATTTT.

The chain has TRBV28 and TRBJ2-5, with 12 bases matching TRBD2. J gave up 5 bases and V 5 bases, and 9 bases lay outside the gene matches. CDR1 is MDHEN, CDR2 SYDVKM, per germline. This CDR3 comprises 16 residues. The DNA of the CDR3 is TGTGCCAGCAGTCCAGGACTAGCGGGGCAGAGGGAGACCCAGTACTTC. It translates to CASSPGLAGQRETQYF. The full variable domain, its missing parts supplied by reference TRBV28 and TRBJ2-5, is DVKVTQSSRYLVKRTGEKVFLECVQDMDHENMFWYRQDPGLGLRLIYFSYDVKMKEKGDIPEGYSVSREKKERFSLILESASTNQTSMYLCASSPGLAGQRETQYFGPGTRLLVL.

CDR3 in amino acids: CASSYGGTDRGGYTF. In nucleotides, the CDR3 is TGTGCCAGCAGTTACGGGGGGACAGACCGCGGTGGCTACACCTTC. This chain links TRBV6-5 with TRBJ1-2, with 7 nucleotides matching TRBD1. This CDR3 contains 15 residues. The germline V gene has CDR1 MNHEY and CDR2 SVGAGI. Germline trimming cut 2 bases from V and 7 bases from J; bases unmatched to any gene: 10.

In its sample, this clone was seen once. The V and J genes are TRBV19 and TRBJ2-7; the match to TRBD1 covers 7 bases. This CDR3 region has 13 residues. In germline, CDR1 is LNHDA, CDR2 SQIVND (reference sequence). V lost 8 bases to trimming and J lost 0 bases; unmatched junction nucleotides: 4. The CDR3 DNA follows: TGTGCCAGTGGCAGGGGGTACTCCTACGAGCAGTACTTC. Amino acids: CASGRGYSYEQYF.

This clone was picked up one time. The gene calls are TRBV18 and TRBJ2-3, with TRBD2 matching over 8 bases. Trimming at V came to 2 bases and at J to 5 bases, leaving 6 bases not matched to a gene. Germline CDR1 and CDR2: KGHSH and LQKENI. The CDR3 totals 15 residues. CDR3 nucleotides: TGTGCCAGCTCACCAGTAGCGGGGTCGGGAGATACGCAGTATTTT. Amino acid sequence: CASSPVAGSGDTQYF.

The chain couples TRBV4-2 to TRBJ1-2; 7 nucleotides align to TRBD1. The V segment lost 2 bases and the J segment 6 bases; nucleotides outside the gene matches: 6. The CDR3 loop spans 14 amino acids. The germline CDR1 and CDR2 sequences are LGHNA and YNFKEQ. The CDR3 region is CASSQLTGLDGYTF. For the CDR3, the DNA is TGTGCCAGCAGCCAACTGACAGGGTTGGATGGCTACACCTTC.

J is TRBJ1-1 and V is TRBV7-9, with 7 bases aligning to TRBD1. The CDR3 totals 17 residues. Germline V gene lookup returns CDR1 SEHNR and CDR2 FQNEAQ (reference sequence). With V trimmed by 4 bases and J by 1 base, 12 bases remained unmatched. CDR3 sequence reads: CASSSRDSYRGNTEAFF. CDR3 coding DNA: TGTGCCAGCAGCTCCCGGGACAGCTACCGGGGGAACACTGAAGCTTTCTTT.

The chain is built from TRBV7-9 and TRBJ2-1, with a tentative D call TRBD1 (5 bases). The V and J ends lost 1 base and 3 bases respectively, with 13 bases between them. Germline assignment: CDR1 SEHNR and CDR2 FQNEAQ (reference sequence). The CDR3 is made up of 16 amino acids. The CDR3 is CASSLVLGLGYNEQFF. In DNA form, the CDR3 reads TGTGCCAGCAGCTTAGTACTGGGGCTAGGCTACAATGAGCAGTTCTTC.

This clone was observed a few times. The chain couples TRBV10-3 to TRBJ2-3; no definite D call. Germline V CDR1 and CDR2: ENHRY, SYGVKD. Trimming shortened V by 4 bases and J by 4 bases, and 9 bases separated the two germline ends. This CDR3 is built from 13 residues. In DNA, the CDR3 is TGTGCCATCAGTGCCGATCAGGCAGATACGCAGTATTTT. The encoded protein is CAISADQADTQYF.

The V and J genes are TRBV9 and TRBJ2-3; D remains ambiguous. From germline, CDR1 is SGDLS and CDR2 YYNGEE. The V end was cut by 2 bases, the J end by 3 bases, with 10 bases between. CDR3 length: 14 amino acids. CDR3: CASSVTPGTDTQYF. The DNA for the CDR3 is TGTGCCAGCAGCGTGACACCTGGAACAGATACGCAGTATTTT.

The chain couples TRBV28 to TRBJ2-1, with 9 bases identical to TRBD2. The CDR3 has 14 amino acids. V lost 6 bases and J lost 6; bases outside the gene matches: 6. Per the germline V gene, CDR1 is MDHEN and CDR2 is SYDVKM. CDR3 sequence (DNA): TGTGCCAGCAGACCTAGCGGGGTTGGCAATGAGCAGTTCTTC. Translating gives CASRPSGVGNEQFF.

The chain links TRBV6-6 to TRBJ1-2; 7 bases map to TRBD1. After removal of 2 bases from V and 2 bases from J, the junction contained 5 bases not matched to a gene. Germline assignment: CDR1 MNHNY and CDR2 SVGAGI (reference sequence). The CDR3 contains 15 residues. CDR3 sequence: CASSYTMTGNYGYTF. As DNA, the CDR3 is TGTGCCAGCAGTTACACAATGACAGGGAACTATGGCTACACCTTC.